This T cell receptor beta chain came from a study of T cells expressing NK-cell markers. About the research overall: Underlying the TCR beta repertoires were sorted CD3+CD56+NKG2C+, CD3+CD56+NKG2C- and CD3+CD56-NKG2C+ T cells. HCMV seropositivity characterized seven of the eight sequenced donors, and seronegativity one. Study-level points and caveats: Whether the expanded NKG2C+ T cell clones recognized HCMV remained unclear.

In regard to this clonotype: Its antigen remains unidentified.

Per the germline V gene, CDR1 is SGHDN and CDR2 is FVKESK. There are 15 residues in the CDR3. TCRdb re-called the 5' RACE reads, yielding one record per CDR3 amino acid sequence without DNA. Recorded for this sample: 400,000 to 550,000 distinct CDR3 sequences. This chain joins TRBV14 and TRBJ2-5. Sequenced: blood T cells: a sorted CD56 or NKG2C T cell subset, CD4+ or CD8+ T cells, or bulk PBMC T cells (not recorded which). The receptor was isolated from a woman aged 18-69 years in good health. CDR3 sequence: CASSQEITPSETQYF.